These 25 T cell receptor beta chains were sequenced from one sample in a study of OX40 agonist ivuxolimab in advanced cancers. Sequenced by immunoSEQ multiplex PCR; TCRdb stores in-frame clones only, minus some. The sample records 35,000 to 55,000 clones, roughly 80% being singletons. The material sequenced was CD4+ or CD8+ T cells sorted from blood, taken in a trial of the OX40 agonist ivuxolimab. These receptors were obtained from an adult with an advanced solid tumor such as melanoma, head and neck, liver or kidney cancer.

Written as DNA, the CDR3 is TGTGCCAGCAGTGACCAAGGGCAGGGGTACACCGGGGAGCTGTTTTTT. Protein sequence: CASSDQGQGYTGELFF. The rearrangement joins TRBV25-1 to TRBJ2-2; D is perhaps TRBD1 (6 bases). This CDR3 region has 16 residues. The germline V and J ends were trimmed by 3 bases and 3 bases, with 14 bases remaining between them. Per the germline V gene, CDR1 is MGHDK and CDR2 is SYGVNS.

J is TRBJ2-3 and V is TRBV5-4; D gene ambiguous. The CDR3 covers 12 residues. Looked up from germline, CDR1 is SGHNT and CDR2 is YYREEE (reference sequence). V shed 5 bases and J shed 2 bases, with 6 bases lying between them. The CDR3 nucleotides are TGTGCCAGCAGTTTATCCACAGATACGCAGTATTTT. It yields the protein CASSLSTDTQYF.

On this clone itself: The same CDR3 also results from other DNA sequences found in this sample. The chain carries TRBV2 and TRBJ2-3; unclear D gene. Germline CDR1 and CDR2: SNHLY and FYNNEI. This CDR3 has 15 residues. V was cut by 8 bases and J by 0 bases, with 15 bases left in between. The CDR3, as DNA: TGTGCCAGCGACACGCGGCTTAGTAGCACAGATACGCAGTATTTT. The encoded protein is CASDTRLSSTDTQYF.

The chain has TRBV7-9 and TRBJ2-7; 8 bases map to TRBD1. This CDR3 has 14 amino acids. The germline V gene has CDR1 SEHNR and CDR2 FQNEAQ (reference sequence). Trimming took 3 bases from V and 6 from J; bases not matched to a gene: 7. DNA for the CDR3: TGTGCCAGCAGCTTTTCGGACAGGGTGGGCGAGCAGTACTTC. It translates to CASSFSDRVGEQYF.

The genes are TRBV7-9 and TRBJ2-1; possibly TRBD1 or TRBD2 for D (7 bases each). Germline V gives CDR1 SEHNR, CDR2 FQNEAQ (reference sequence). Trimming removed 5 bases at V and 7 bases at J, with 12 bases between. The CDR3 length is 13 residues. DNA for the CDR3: TGTGCCAGCAGCCCCCAGGGGGGGAATGAGCAGTTCTTC. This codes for CASSPQGGNEQFF.

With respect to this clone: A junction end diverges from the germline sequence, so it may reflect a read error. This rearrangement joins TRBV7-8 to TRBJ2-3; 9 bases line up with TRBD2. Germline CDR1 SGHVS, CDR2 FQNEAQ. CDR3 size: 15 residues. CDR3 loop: CASSLGLARTDTQYF. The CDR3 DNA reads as TGTGCCAGCAGCCTGGGACTAGCTCGCACTGATACGCAGTATTTT. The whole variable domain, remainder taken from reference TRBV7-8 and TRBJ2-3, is GAGVSQSPRYKVAKRGQDVALRCDPISGHVSLFWYQQALGQGPEFLTYFQNEAQLDKSGLPSDRFFAERPEGSVSTLKIQRTQQEDSAVYLCASSLGLARTDTQYFGPGTRLTVL.

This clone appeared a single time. In nucleotides, the CDR3 is TGTGCCAGCAGTGGAGAGATCCGGGTGGGTACGCAGTATTTT. This sequence encodes CASSGEIRVGTQYF. This chain connects TRBV25-1 to TRBJ2-3; no firm D call. Germline CDR1 reads MGHDK; CDR2 reads SYGVNS. The CDR3 is 14 amino acids. V lost 4 bases and J lost 8, with 16 bases in between.

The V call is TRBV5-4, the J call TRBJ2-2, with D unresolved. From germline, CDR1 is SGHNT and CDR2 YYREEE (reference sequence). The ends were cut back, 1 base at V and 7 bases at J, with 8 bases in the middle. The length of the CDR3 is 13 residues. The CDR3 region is CASSLIGIGELFF. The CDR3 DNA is TGTGCCAGCAGCTTGATAGGGATCGGGGAGCTGTTTTTT. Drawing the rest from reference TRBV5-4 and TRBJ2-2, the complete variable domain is ETGVTQSPTHLIKTRGQQVTLRCSSQSGHNTVSWYQQALGQGPQFIFQYYREEENGRGNFPPRFSGLQFPNYSSELNVNALELDDSALYLCASSLIGIGELFFGEGSRLTVL.

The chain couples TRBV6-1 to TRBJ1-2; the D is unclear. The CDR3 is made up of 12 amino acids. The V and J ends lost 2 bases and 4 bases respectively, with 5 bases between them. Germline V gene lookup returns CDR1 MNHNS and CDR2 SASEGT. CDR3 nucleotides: TGTGCCAGCAGTGAAAAATTCTATGGCTACACCTTC. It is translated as CASSEKFYGYTF.

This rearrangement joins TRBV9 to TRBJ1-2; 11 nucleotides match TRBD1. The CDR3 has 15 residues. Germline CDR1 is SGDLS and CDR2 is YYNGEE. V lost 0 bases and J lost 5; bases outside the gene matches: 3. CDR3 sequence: CASSVEGTGGYGYTF. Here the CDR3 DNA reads TGTGCCAGCAGCGTAGAAGGGACAGGGGGGTATGGCTACACCTTC.

The DNA of the CDR3 is TGTGCCAGCAGTTACTCGCCTCAGAGCAATGAGCAGTTCTTC. Residues: CASSYSPQSNEQFF. The chain employs TRBV6-5 and TRBJ2-1; D is ambiguous. Trimming removed 0 bases from V and 6 bases from J, with 9 bases in between. This CDR3 has 14 amino acids. Germline V gene data show CDR1 as MNHEY and CDR2 as SVGAGI.

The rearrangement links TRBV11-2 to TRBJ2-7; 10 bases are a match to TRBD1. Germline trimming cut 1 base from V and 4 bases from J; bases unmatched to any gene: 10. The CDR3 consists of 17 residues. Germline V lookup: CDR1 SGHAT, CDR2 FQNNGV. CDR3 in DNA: TGTGCCAGCAGCTTAGGCGGGTGGGGACAGGGGAGTTACGAGCAGTACTTC. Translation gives CASSLGGWGQGSYEQYF.

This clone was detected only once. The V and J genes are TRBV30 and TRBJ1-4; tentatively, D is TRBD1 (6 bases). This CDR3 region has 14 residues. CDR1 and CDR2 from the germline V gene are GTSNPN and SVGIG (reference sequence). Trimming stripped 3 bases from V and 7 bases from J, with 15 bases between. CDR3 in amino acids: CAWSGGGQAEKLFF. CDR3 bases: TGTGCCTGGAGCGGAGGGGGTCAGGCTGAAAAACTGTTTTTT.

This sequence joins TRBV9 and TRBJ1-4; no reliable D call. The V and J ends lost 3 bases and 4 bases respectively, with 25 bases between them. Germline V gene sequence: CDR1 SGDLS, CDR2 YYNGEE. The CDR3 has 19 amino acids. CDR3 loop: CASSGHPIFSGIGNEKLFF. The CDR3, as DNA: TGTGCCAGCAGCGGGCACCCCATTTTTTCGGGGATCGGTAATGAAAAACTGTTTTTT. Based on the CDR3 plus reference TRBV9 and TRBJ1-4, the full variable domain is DSGVTQTPKHLITATGQRVTLRCSPRSGDLSVYWYQQSLDQGLQFLIQYYNGEERAKGNILERFSAQQFPDLHSELNLSSLELGDSALYFCASSGHPIFSGIGNEKLFFGSGTQLSVL.

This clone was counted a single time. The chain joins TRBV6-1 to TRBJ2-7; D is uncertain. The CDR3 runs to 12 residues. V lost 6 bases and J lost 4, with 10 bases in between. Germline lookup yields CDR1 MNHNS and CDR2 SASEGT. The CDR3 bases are TGTGCCAGCAGGACCCCCCTATACGAGCAGTACTTC. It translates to CASRTPLYEQYF.

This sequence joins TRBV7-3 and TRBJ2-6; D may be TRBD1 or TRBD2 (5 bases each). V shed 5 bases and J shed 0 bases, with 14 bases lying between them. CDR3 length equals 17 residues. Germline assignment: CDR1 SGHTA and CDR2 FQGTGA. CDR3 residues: CASSPGTDFSGANVLTF. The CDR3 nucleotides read TGTGCCAGCAGCCCCGGGACGGACTTCTCTGGGGCCAACGTCCTGACTTTC. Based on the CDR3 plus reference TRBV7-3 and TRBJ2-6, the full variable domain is GAGVSQTPSNKVTEKGKYVELRCDPISGHTALYWYRQSLGQGPEFLIYFQGTGAADDSGLPNDRFFAVRPEGSVSTLKIQRTERGDSAVYLCASSPGTDFSGANVLTFGAGSRLTVL.

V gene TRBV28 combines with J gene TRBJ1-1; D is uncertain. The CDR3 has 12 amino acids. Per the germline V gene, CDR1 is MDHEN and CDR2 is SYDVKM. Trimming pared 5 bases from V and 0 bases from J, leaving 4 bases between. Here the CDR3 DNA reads TGTGCCAGCAGTCATTTGAACACTGAAGCTTTCTTT. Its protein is CASSHLNTEAFF.

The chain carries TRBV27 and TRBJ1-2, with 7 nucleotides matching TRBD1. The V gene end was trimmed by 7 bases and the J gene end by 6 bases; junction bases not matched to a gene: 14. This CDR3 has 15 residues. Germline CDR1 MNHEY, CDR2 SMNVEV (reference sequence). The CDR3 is CASTPQGRISHGYTF. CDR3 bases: TGTGCCAGCACACCACAGGGGCGAATATCACATGGCTACACCTTC.

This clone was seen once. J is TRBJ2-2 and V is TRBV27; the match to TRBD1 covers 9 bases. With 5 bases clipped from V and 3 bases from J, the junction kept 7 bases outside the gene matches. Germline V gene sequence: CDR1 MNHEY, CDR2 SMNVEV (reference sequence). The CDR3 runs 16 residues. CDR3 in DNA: TGTGCCAGCAGTCCTCTAGGGACAGGGCACACCGGGGAGCTGTTTTTT. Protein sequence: CASSPLGTGHTGELFF.

The CDR3, as DNA: TGCGCCAGCAGTCAGGGGGCGCGAGAGACCCAGTACTTC. Translating gives CASSQGARETQYF. The chain recombines TRBV5-1 with TRBJ2-5; 8 nucleotides agree with TRBD1. This CDR3 is built from 13 residues. V lost 5 bases, J lost 4 bases, and 4 bases stayed unmatched. CDR1 is SGHRS, CDR2 YFSETQ, per germline. Full variable domain (rest looked up from reference TRBV5-1 and TRBJ2-5): KAGVTQTPRYLIKTRGQQVTLSCSPISGHRSVSWYQQTPGQGLQFLFEYFSETQRNKGNFPGRFSGRQFSNSRSEMNVSTLELGDSALYLCASSQGARETQYFGPGTRLLVL.

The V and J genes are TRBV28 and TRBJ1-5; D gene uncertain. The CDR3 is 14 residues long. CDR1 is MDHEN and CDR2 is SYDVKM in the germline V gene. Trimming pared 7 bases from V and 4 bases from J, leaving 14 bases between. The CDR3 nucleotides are TGTGCCAGCAATAATCTCGGGGAAAATCAGCCCCAGCATTTT. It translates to CASNNLGENQPQHF.

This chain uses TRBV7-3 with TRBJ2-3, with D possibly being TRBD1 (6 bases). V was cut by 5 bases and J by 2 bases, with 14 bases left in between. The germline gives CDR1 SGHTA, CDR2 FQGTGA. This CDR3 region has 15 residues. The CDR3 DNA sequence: TGTGCCAGCAGCCCCTACGGGACACACACAGATACGCAGTATTTT. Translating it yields CASSPYGTHTDTQYF.

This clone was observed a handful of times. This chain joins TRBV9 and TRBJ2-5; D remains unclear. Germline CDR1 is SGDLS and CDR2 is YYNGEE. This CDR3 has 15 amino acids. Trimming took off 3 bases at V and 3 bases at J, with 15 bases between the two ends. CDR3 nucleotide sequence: TGTGCCAGCAGCGCCCCAAGGGATTTCAAAGAGACCCAGTACTTC. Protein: CASSAPRDFKETQYF.

The chain's CDR3 is CASHPFTADYEQYF. CDR3 DNA: TGTGCCAGCCACCCGTTTACGGCCGACTACGAGCAGTACTTC. The chain carries TRBV28 and TRBJ2-5; D is unresolved. The end of the DNA fits TRBJ2-7 better, so the J call may be wrong. The length of the CDR3 is 14 residues. CDR1 is MDHEN, CDR2 SYDVKM, per germline.

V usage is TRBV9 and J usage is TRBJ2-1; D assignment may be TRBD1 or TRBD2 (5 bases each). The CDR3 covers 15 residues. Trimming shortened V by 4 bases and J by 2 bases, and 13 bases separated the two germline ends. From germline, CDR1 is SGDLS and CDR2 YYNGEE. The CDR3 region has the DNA TGTGCCAGCAGCATAACAGGAGGAACCTACAATGAGCAGTTCTTC. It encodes CASSITGGTYNEQFF.